This entry lists 20 T cell receptor beta chains sequenced from one sample in a study of regulatory T cells in long-lasting Graves disease. HTBI primers from iRepertoire and Arm-PCR of CDR3 regions yielded the TCR beta libraries. TCRdb processed the multiplex PCR reads anew with MiXCR; each CDR3 protein has one entry. The sample records approximately 440,000 distinct CDR3 sequences, around a quarter being singletons. Time point specified: persistent/refractory GD, antithyroid drugs over 5 years with positive TRAb. There was RNA extracted from PBMCs, and the TCR library was made from it. Sequencing was performed on peripheral blood mononuclear cells (PBMCs), taken when the disease was refractory, from a patient treated with antithyroid drugs. The origin of the receptors is a female donor with Graves disease.

This clonotype was picked up many times. The chain links TRBV15 to TRBJ2-7, with TRBD1 matching over 8 bases. The germline CDR1 and CDR2 sequences are LNHNV and YYDKDF (reference sequence). This CDR3 contains 17 residues. Trimming at V came to 0 bases and at J to 4 bases, leaving 11 bases not matched to a gene. DNA of the CDR3: TGTGCCACCAGCAGAGATCGAGGGCAGGGGGCTCAGTACGAGCAGTACTTC. It is translated as CATSRDRGQGAQYEQYF.

The rearrangement uses TRBV2 and TRBJ1-6, with 7 bases lining up with TRBD1. This CDR3 is 12 amino acids long. J lost 9 bases, V lost 9 bases, and 5 bases had no gene match. From germline, CDR1 is SNHLY and CDR2 FYNNEI. The CDR3 is CASRTGGSPLHF. CDR3 bases: TGTGCCAGTCGGACAGGCGGTTCACCCCTCCACTTT. The variable domain in full, completed from reference TRBV2 and TRBJ1-6, reads EPEVTQTPSHQVTQMGQEVILRCVPISNHLYFYWYRQILGQKVEFLVSFYNNEISEKSEIFDDQFSVERPDGSNFTLKIRSTKLEDSAMYFCASRTGGSPLHFGNGTRLTVT.

This clonotype has just a few counts. The J gene is TRBJ2-7, the V gene TRBV20-1; 10 bases are a match to TRBD2. CDR3 length: 15 amino acids. V was clipped by 6 bases and J by 2 bases; unmatched bases: 10. The V gene's germline CDR1 is DFQATT and CDR2 SNEGSKA (reference sequence). CDR3 coding DNA: TGCAGTGCCCCGAGTGGGACTAGCGTCACCTACGAGCAGTACTTC. This translates into CSAPSGTSVTYEQYF.

This clonotype was seen more than once but under ten times. This chain links TRBV29-1 with TRBJ1-1; the D gene is possibly TRBD1 (6 bases). Germline V gene data show CDR1 as SQVTM and CDR2 as ANQGSEA. The CDR3 covers 15 residues. V was cut by 4 bases and J by 0 bases, with 15 bases left in between. CDR3: CSVVRSGVLNTEAFF. DNA for the CDR3: TGCAGCGTTGTTCGATCAGGGGTATTGAACACTGAAGCTTTCTTT.

This clonotype has ten or more counts. This chain links TRBV9 with TRBJ2-5; D possibly corresponds to TRBD2 (6 bases). Per germline, CDR1 SGDLS and CDR2 YYNGEE. Trimming left V 3 bases short and J 1 base short, with 10 bases between. The CDR3 covers 14 residues. CDR3 region: CASSGSGPQETQYF. CDR3 sequence (DNA): TGTGCCAGCAGCGGAAGCGGGCCCCAAGAGACCCAGTACTTC.

This clonotype was detected ten times or more. This chain joins TRBV5-1 and TRBJ2-1; TRBD2 might be the D (5 bases). The V gene lost 5 bases and the J gene lost 7 bases, with 13 bases spanning the gap. CDR3 length: 13 residues. Germline CDR1 and CDR2: SGHRS and YFSETQ. CDR3: CASRIYSVNEQFF. In DNA form, the CDR3 reads TGCGCCAGCAGGATCTATAGCGTAAATGAGCAGTTCTTC. Supplemented by reference TRBV5-1 and TRBJ2-1, the full variable domain reads KAGVTQTPRYLIKTRGQQVTLSCSPISGHRSVSWYQQTPGQGLQFLFEYFSETQRNKGNFPGRFSGRQFSNSRSEMNVSTLELGDSALYLCASRIYSVNEQFFGPGTRLTVL.

This clonotype was found many times. A junction end diverges from the germline sequence, so it may reflect a read error. This chain connects TRBV5-1 to TRBJ2-7; D is ambiguous. The CDR3 covers 13 residues. Germline lookup yields CDR1 SGHRS and CDR2 YFSETQ. CDR3 region: CASSLDGSYEQYF. The CDR3 DNA is TGTGCCAGCAGCTTGGACGGTTCCTACGAGCAGTACTTC.

The V call is TRBV7-6, the J call TRBJ1-1; no clear D. The germline V gene has CDR1 SGHVS and CDR2 FNYEAQ. This CDR3 contains 13 residues. Trimming took off 6 bases at V and 0 bases at J, with 8 bases between the two ends. CDR3 amino acids: CASSWKVNTEAFF. CDR3 coding DNA: TGTGCCAGCAGTTGGAAGGTGAACACTGAAGCTTTCTTT.

In its sample, this clonotype was seen many times. V and J are TRBV2 and TRBJ1-2; D gene unclear. The germline V gene encodes CDR1 SNHLY and CDR2 FYNNEI. The CDR3 is 14 amino acids. V was clipped by 6 bases and J by 3 bases, with 14 bases between them. CDR3 in amino acids: CASSPPTDDYGYTF. CDR3 sequence (DNA): TGTGCCAGCAGCCCCCCCACCGACGACTATGGCTACACCTTC. Full variable domain (missing parts from reference TRBV2 and TRBJ1-2): EPEVTQTPSHQVTQMGQEVILRCVPISNHLYFYWYRQILGQKVEFLVSFYNNEISEKSEIFDDQFSVERPDGSNFTLKIRSTKLEDSAMYFCASSPPTDDYGYTFGSGTRLTVV.

The chain is built from TRBV4-1 and TRBJ2-7; 8 positions agree with TRBD2. J gave up 0 bases and V 0 bases, and 4 bases lay outside the gene matches. The CDR3 totals 16 residues. Germline-derived CDR1 and CDR2 are MGHRA and YSYEKL. The CDR3 spells CASSQDPGLGSYEQYF. CDR3 nucleotides: TGCGCCAGCAGCCAAGATCCGGGACTAGGCTCCTACGAGCAGTACTTC.

In its sample, this clonotype was seen a few times. This chain connects TRBV30 to TRBJ2-2; no reliable D call. V was shortened by 0 bases and J by 6 bases, with 11 bases between the two germline ends. Germline-derived CDR1 and CDR2 are GTSNPN and SVGIG (reference sequence). This CDR3 contains 14 residues. The CDR3 region has the DNA TGTGCCTGGAGTGTAATTTACCCGCCCGGGGAGCTGTTTTTT. Translating gives CAWSVIYPPGELFF.

This clonotype has ten or more counts. This chain links TRBV28 with TRBJ1-1, with 7 bases identical to TRBD1. In germline, CDR1 is MDHEN, CDR2 SYDVKM. J lost 1 base, V lost 7 bases, and 9 bases had no gene match. This CDR3 is 15 amino acids long. The DNA for the CDR3 is TGTGCCAGCACCCACCACAGGGGTAGGAACACTGAAGCTTTCTTT. Its protein product is CASTHHRGRNTEAFF.

The chain is built from TRBV29-1 and TRBJ2-5; D may be TRBD1 or TRBD2 (6 bases each). Germline CDR1 SQVTM, CDR2 ANQGSEA. The CDR3 is made up of 14 amino acids. The V gene lost 3 bases and the J gene lost 6 bases, with 17 bases spanning the gap. CDR3 region: CSVDWGPGVKTQYF. CDR3 bases: TGCAGCGTTGATTGGGGGCCGGGGGTGAAGACCCAGTACTTC.

This clonotype came up a few times. The gene calls are TRBV20-1 and TRBJ1-5, with D possibly matching TRBD1 (6 bases). V was trimmed by 0 bases and J by 1 base, leaving 10 bases between them. The CDR3 contains 15 residues. The germline V gene encodes CDR1 DFQATT and CDR2 SNEGSKA (reference sequence). This CDR3 reads CSAREGGSSNQPQHF. CDR3 coding DNA: TGCAGTGCTAGAGAAGGGGGGAGCAGCAATCAGCCCCAGCATTTT.

The J gene is TRBJ1-1, the V gene TRBV24-1; D might be TRBD1 (6 bases). Germline V gene sequence: CDR1 KGHDR, CDR2 SFDVKD. This CDR3 is 13 amino acids long. The ends were cut back, 10 bases at V and 2 bases at J, with 13 bases in the middle. The CDR3, as DNA: TGTGCCACTCGCGGGACACCAAACACTGAAGCTTTCTTT. Protein sequence: CATRGTPNTEAFF.

This chain uses TRBV18 with TRBJ1-1; D unresolved. Germline V gene sequence: CDR1 KGHSH, CDR2 LQKENI. The CDR3 is made up of 12 amino acids. V was shortened by 2 bases and J by 8 bases, with 9 bases between the two germline ends. The CDR3 DNA is TGTGCCAGCTCACCAACAGATAAAGAAGCTTTCTTT. Protein: CASSPTDKEAFF.

The chain joins TRBV2 to TRBJ2-7, with TRBD1 identical over 11 bases. There are 13 residues in the CDR3. The V gene's germline CDR1 is SNHLY and CDR2 FYNNEI. With 6 bases clipped from V and 7 bases from J, the junction kept 5 bases outside the gene matches. CDR3 protein: CASRDRGRWEQYF. The CDR3 coding sequence is TGTGCCAGCAGGGACAGGGGGCGGTGGGAGCAGTACTTC.

Here the CDR3 reads CSARALGRHSNQPQHF. CDR3 nucleotide sequence: TGCAGTGCTAGAGCCTTGGGGCGTCATAGCAATCAGCCCCAGCATTTT. The chain combines TRBV20-1 with TRBJ1-5; D possibly corresponds to TRBD1 (5 bases). Germline CDR1 DFQATT, CDR2 SNEGSKA (reference sequence). The CDR3 spans 16 residues. V lost 1 base to trimming and J lost 0 bases, with 13 bases between them.

The chain has TRBV5-1 and TRBJ1-1; tentative D call: TRBD1 (5 bases). CDR1 SGHRS and CDR2 YFSETQ come from the germline V gene. V was clipped by 1 base and J by 1 base, with 14 bases between them. This CDR3 is built from 16 residues. Written as DNA, the CDR3 is TGCGCCAGCAGCTTGCAGGCAGGGCGTAAGAACACTGAAGCTTTCTTT. This codes for CASSLQAGRKNTEAFF.

This clonotype was recorded many times. V gene TRBV20-1 combines with J gene TRBJ2-7, with TRBD1 as a possible D gene (5 bases). V dropped 2 bases and J dropped 7 bases, with 21 bases sitting between them. The germline CDR1 and CDR2 sequences are DFQATT and SNEGSKA (reference sequence). This CDR3 contains 15 residues. The CDR3 region has the DNA TGCAGTGCTAGAATCGGTGGGGCGAGCAGGGAAGAGCAGTACTTC. Translating gives CSARIGGASREEQYF.